In its sample, the clone carrying this T cell receptor (beta chain) was seen many times. Its antigen remains unidentified. The CDR3 goes on 3 residues after the read ends, and that part is filled in from the germline J gene. This sample is drawn from a study of T cell clonality in common variable immunodeficiency. Study-wide findings and caveats: TCRbeta clonality was increased in CVID versus healthy controls. Reportedly, TCR beta sequences from common variable immunodeficiency showed fewer deletions and N-nucleotide insertions.

Sequencing used immunoSEQ multiplex PCR; TCRdb keeps in-frame clones, though not all of them. Recorded here are about 21,000 clones, with no singletons, and the ten leading clones hold over 2%. The CDR3 has 13 amino acids. The germline gives CDR1 GTSNPN, CDR2 SVGIG (reference sequence). Trimming shortened V by 3 bases and J by 9 bases, and 12 bases separated the two germline ends. This clonotype originated in a human donor with common variable immunodeficiency. The sample consisted of peripheral blood mononuclear cells. The chain joins TRBV30 to TRBJ1-6; D unresolved. CDR3 amino acids: CAWRVQRVSPLHF. Partial CDR3 DNA: TGTGCCTGGAGGGTACAGAGAGTTTCACCC.